The rows below give T cell receptor beta chains drawn from one sample of a study of T cell responses to AZD1222 COVID-19 vaccine. Method: immunoSEQ multiplex PCR; TCRdb's copy keeps in-frame clones and lacks some. The sample has about 140,000 clones; roughly 89% are singletons. The sample in question was peripheral blood, obtained on day 0 of AZD1222 vaccination. The receptor source for this set is an adult in good health. The CDR3 runs from the conserved cysteine through the conserved F or W. D genes are given only for firm matches. Rows give clone size only sometimes, using once, few, many, or a class for an expanded clone.

>TRBV7-8|few|TRBJ2-7|TRBD2
TGTGCCAGCAGTTCGGCCCGGACTAGCGGCGAGCAGTACTTC
CASSSARTSGEQYF
>TRBV6-1|NA|TRBJ1-5|NA
TGTGCCAGCAGTGAAGGGGACGGCTCAAGGCCCCAGCATTTT
CASSEGDGSRPQHF
>TRBV19|NA|TRBJ1-1|NA
TGTGCCACCATAGGCACGAGGGTTAAAGGTGAAGCTTTCTTT
CATIGTRVKGEAFF
>TRBV5-1|NA|TRBJ1-1|NA
TGCGCCAGCAGCCCCGCTAGGGGCAGGGCGACTGAAGCTTTCTTT
CASSPARGRATEAFF
>TRBV24-1|NA|TRBJ2-7|NA
TGTGCCACCAGTGATAGGCTTTCCTACGAGCAGTACTTC
CATSDRLSYEQYF
>TRBV4-1|NA|TRBJ1-2|NA
TGCGCCAGCAGCCAAGATTGGGTGGATGGCTACACCTTC
CASSQDWVDGYTF
>TRBV19|NA|TRBJ2-1|TRBD2
TGTGCCAGTAGTATTTCTAGCGGTCTCTCCTACAATGAGCAGTTCTTC
CASSISSGLSYNEQFF
>TRBV7-3|NA|TRBJ2-7|TRBD2
TGTGCCAGCAGCTACGAGCGGGAGTTCCCCTACGAGCAGTACTTC
CASSYEREFPYEQYF
>TRBV6-6|NA|TRBJ1-2|TRBD1
TGTGCCAGCTCAACTACTCAAGGGGGCACATATGGCTACACCTTC
CASSTTQGGTYGYTF
>TRBV5-1|NA|TRBJ1-1|NA
TGCGCCAGCAGCTTGCGGTGGCAGGGAGAAGCTTTCTTT
CASSLRWQGEAFF
>TRBV28|NA|TRBJ2-6|NA
TGTGCCAGCAGTTTAATCTCTCGCGTCGGACGGAACTCGGCTGGGGCCAACGTCCTGACTTTC
CASSLISRVGRNSAGANVLTF
>TRBV5-4|NA|TRBJ2-7|TRBD1
TGTGCCAGCAGCTTGGTGAGGGGGACAGGAGCCTACGAGCAGTACTTC
CASSLVRGTGAYEQYF
>TRBV30|NA|TRBJ1-2|NA
TGTGCCTGGAGTGTGCGGGGGGACTATGGCTACACCTTC
CAWSVRGDYGYTF
>TRBV27|NA|TRBJ1-5|TRBD1
TGTGCCAGCAGTTTGACAGGGGGCAATCAGCCCCAGCATTTT
CASSLTGGNQPQHF
>TRBV9|NA|TRBJ1-5|TRBD1
TGTGCCAGCAGCGTAGGAGGGGGGACAGGGGATCAGCCCCAGCATTTT
CASSVGGGTGDQPQHF
>TRBV19|NA|TRBJ1-6|TRBD1
TGTGCCAGTAGACTGGGACAGAACATCAATTCACCCCTCCACTTT
CASRLGQNINSPLHF
>TRBV5-1|NA|TRBJ1-1|TRBD1
TGCGCCAGCAGCTCTTCTAACAGGGGGCTCGAAGCTTTCTTT
CASSSSNRGLEAFF
>TRBV9|NA|TRBJ2-2|TRBD1
TGTGCCAGCAGCGTCTCCGGAAGGGGACAGAGCACCGGGGAGCTGTTTTTT
CASSVSGRGQSTGELFF
>TRBV7-3|NA|TRBJ2-2|NA
TGTGCCAGCAGCTTAGAGGGAGTGAGGGTTCGCGGGGAGCTGTTTTTT
CASSLEGVRVRGELFF
>TRBV7-3|NA|TRBJ1-3|NA
TGTGCCAGCAGCTCGGGGCCCACCATATATTTT
CASSSGPTIYF
>TRBV28|NA|TRBJ2-5|NA
TGTGCCAGCGGAATAGGGGTAATGGGAGAGACCCAGTACTTC
CASGIGVMGETQYF
>TRBV7-9|once|TRBJ1-2|NA
TGTGCCAGCAGCTTAGTAAACAGACTCTATGGCTACACCTTC
CASSLVNRLYGYTF
>TRBV5-6|NA|TRBJ2-2|NA
TGTGCCAGCAGCCCTCGCGTTAGCGGTTCGGGGCTGTTTTTT
CASSPRVSGSGLFF
>TRBV20-1|NA|TRBJ2-7|NA
TGCAGTGCTAGACGGAGCTACGAGCAGTACTTC
CSARRSYEQYF
>TRBV3-1/TRBV3-2|few|TRBJ2-1|TRBD2
TGTGCCAGCAGCCAAGTCCCTAGCGGTACCTACAATGAGCAGTTCTTC
CASSQVPSGTYNEQFF
>TRBV19|NA|TRBJ1-1|NA
TGTGCCAGTAGTAGGGGGATCGGGTTGAACACTGAAGCTTTCTTT
CASSRGIGLNTEAFF
>TRBV11-2|NA|TRBJ1-1|NA
TGTGCCAGCAGCGAAAAAACCCCTCCAGGCTCGCCCGCCTTCTTT
CASSEKTPPGSPAFF
>TRBV28|NA|TRBJ2-7|NA
TGTGCCAGCAGTCCCCCAGGGGCTACGTCCTACGAGCAGTACTTC
CASSPPGATSYEQYF
>TRBV11-2|NA|TRBJ2-1|TRBD2
TGTGCCAGCAGCCTCCTTCGCGGGAGATCCTACAATGAGCAGTTCTTC
CASSLLRGRSYNEQFF
>TRBV10-3|NA|TRBJ2-7|NA
TGTGCCATCAGAGGCCCGTCCTACGAGCAGTACTTC
CAIRGPSYEQYF
>TRBV5-1|few|TRBJ2-2|NA
TGCGCCAGCAGCTCTGGACTGAACACCGGGGAGCTGTTTTTT
CASSSGLNTGELFF
>TRBV20-1|once|TRBJ2-7|NA
TGCAGTGATGGGCGGATCTACGAGCAGTACTTC
CSDGRIYEQYF
>TRBV6-5|NA|TRBJ1-1|NA
TGTGCCAGCAGCTTCAGAAGCTCGAACACTGAAGCTTTCTTT
CASSFRSSNTEAFF
>TRBV5-1|NA|TRBJ2-5|NA
TGCGCCAGCGGTCCGGGACATCGGGCGGGAGAGACCCAGTACTTC
CASGPGHRAGETQYF
>TRBV6-5|NA|TRBJ1-2|NA
TGTGCCAGCAGTTATGGCTATGGCTACACCTTC
CASSYGYGYTF
>TRBV7-3|NA|TRBJ2-1|TRBD1
TGTGCCAGCAGCCTGGACAGGGCCCTGGCGAATGAGCAGTTCTTC
CASSLDRALANEQFF
>TRBV2|NA|TRBJ2-5|NA
TGTGCCAGCAGCCCGAGTTCTGGTCGCCAAGAGACCCAGTACTTC
CASSPSSGRQETQYF
>TRBV19|NA|TRBJ2-7|NA
TGTGCCAGTAGTTCCCGGGACGCCCGGACCTACGAGCAGTACTTC
CASSSRDARTYEQYF
>TRBV9|NA|TRBJ2-6|NA
TGTGCCAGCAGCCTTGGGCCTGGGGCCAACGTCCTGACTTTC
CASSLGPGANVLTF
>TRBV27|NA|TRBJ2-1|NA
TGTGCCAGCAGTTTATCGACAGGACGCCGCCATGAGCAGTTCTTC
CASSLSTGRRHEQFF
>TRBV9|few|TRBJ2-2|TRBD2
TGTGCCAGCAGCGTAGGACTAGCGCTGACCGGGGAGCTGTTTTTT
CASSVGLALTGELFF
>TRBV10-1|NA|TRBJ1-2|NA
TGCGCCAGCAGTGGGACCGGAGCTAACTATGGCTACACCTTC
CASSGTGANYGYTF
>TRBV5-1|NA|TRBJ1-5|NA
TGCGCCAGCAGCTTGGGGGTTTTGAGCAATCAGCCCCAGCATTTT
CASSLGVLSNQPQHF
>TRBV27|NA|TRBJ2-1|TRBD2
TGTGCCAGCAGTTTCGGGAGGAATGAGCAGTTCTTC
CASSFGRNEQFF
>TRBV5-6|once|TRBJ2-7|NA
TGTGCCAGCAGCTTTAACCTCTACGAGCAGTACTTC
CASSFNLYEQYF
>TRBV15|NA|TRBJ2-5|NA
TGTGCCACCAGCAGAGATCCGACAGAACAAGAGACCCAGTACTTC
CATSRDPTEQETQYF
>TRBV4-2|NA|TRBJ2-2|TRBD1
TGTGCCAGCAGCGTGGGACAGGAGAACACCGGGGAGCTGTTTTTT
CASSVGQENTGELFF
>TRBV5-5|NA|TRBJ2-3|NA
TGTGCCAGCAGCTTGGTGAGGGCTAGCACAGATACGCAGTATTTT
CASSLVRASTDTQYF
>TRBV3-1/TRBV3-2|NA|TRBJ1-2|TRBD1
TGTGCCAGCAGCCAAGATACAGGGGGAAGAGGCGGCTACACCTTC
CASSQDTGGRGGYTF
>TRBV4-1|NA|TRBJ2-4|NA
TGCGCCAGCAGCCAGGGCCGGAGGGAGATCAAAAACATTCAGTACTTC
CASSQGRREIKNIQYF
>TRBV4-1|NA|TRBJ1-5|NA
TGCGCCAGCAGCCCTCGACATAGCAATCAGCCCCAGCATTTT
CASSPRHSNQPQHF
>TRBV27|NA|TRBJ2-2|NA
TGTGCCAGCAGTTCCTCCTGGGCTGGGTGGACAGACAACACCGGGGAGCTGTTTTTT
CASSSSWAGWTDNTGELFF
>TRBV25-1|NA|TRBJ1-1|TRBD1
TGTGCCAGCAGTGAATTAGCAGGAGGACAGGGTGAAGCTTTCTTT
CASSELAGGQGEAFF
>TRBV27|NA|TRBJ1-6|TRBD1
TGTGCCAGCAGTTGGGACAGGGGGCATAATTCACCCCTCCACTTT
CASSWDRGHNSPLHF
>TRBV9|NA|TRBJ2-7|NA
TGTGCCAGCAGCGTAGATCCCTCACCGAGGAACGAGCAGTACTTC
CASSVDPSPRNEQYF